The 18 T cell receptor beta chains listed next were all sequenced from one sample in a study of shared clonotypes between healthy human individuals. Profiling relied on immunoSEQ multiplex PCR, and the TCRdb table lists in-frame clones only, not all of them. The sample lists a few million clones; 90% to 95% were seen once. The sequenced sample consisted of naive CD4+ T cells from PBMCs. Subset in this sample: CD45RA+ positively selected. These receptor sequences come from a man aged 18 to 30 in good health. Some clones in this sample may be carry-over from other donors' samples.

The CDR3 is CASSPDAGMAQPQHF. CDR3 coding DNA: TGTGCCAGCAGTCCAGACGCAGGGATGGCTCAGCCCCAGCATTTT. The chain couples TRBV28 to TRBJ1-5, with D perhaps TRBD1 (5 bases). V was cut by 5 bases and J by 6 bases, with 17 bases left in between. CDR1 MDHEN and CDR2 SYDVKM come from the germline V gene. The CDR3 spans 15 residues.

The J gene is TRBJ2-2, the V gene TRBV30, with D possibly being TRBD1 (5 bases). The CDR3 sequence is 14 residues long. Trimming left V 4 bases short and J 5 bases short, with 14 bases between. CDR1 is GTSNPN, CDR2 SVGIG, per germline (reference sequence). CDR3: CAWMGHSRTGELFF. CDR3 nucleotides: TGTGCCTGGATGGGGCACAGTAGGACCGGGGAGCTGTTTTTT.

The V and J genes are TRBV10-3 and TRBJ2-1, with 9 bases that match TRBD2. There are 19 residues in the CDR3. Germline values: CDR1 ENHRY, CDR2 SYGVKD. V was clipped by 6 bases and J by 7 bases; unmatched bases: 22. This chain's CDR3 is CAISPHAPFGAGGDNEQFF. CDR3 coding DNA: TGTGCCATCAGCCCTCACGCCCCTTTCGGAGCGGGAGGCGATAATGAGCAGTTCTTC.

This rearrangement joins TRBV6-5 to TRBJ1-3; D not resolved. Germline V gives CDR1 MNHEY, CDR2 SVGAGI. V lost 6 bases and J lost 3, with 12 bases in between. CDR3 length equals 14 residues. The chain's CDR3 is CASRPRTFGNTIYF. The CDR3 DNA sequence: TGTGCCAGCAGACCCAGGACGTTTGGAAACACCATATATTTT.

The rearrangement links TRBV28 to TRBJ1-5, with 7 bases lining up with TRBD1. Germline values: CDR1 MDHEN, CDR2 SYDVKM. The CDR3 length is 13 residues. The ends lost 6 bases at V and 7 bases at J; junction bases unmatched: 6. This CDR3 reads CASSPGGIQPQHF. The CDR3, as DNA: TGTGCCAGCAGCCCAGGGGGGATCCAGCCCCAGCATTTT.

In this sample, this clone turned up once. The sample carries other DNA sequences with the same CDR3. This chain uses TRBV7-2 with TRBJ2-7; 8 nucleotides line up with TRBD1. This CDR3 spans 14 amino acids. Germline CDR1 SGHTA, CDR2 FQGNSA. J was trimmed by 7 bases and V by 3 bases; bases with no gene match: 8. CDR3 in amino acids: CASSFTGGQGEQYF. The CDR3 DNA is TGTGCCAGCAGCTTCACAGGGGGTCAGGGTGAGCAGTACTTC. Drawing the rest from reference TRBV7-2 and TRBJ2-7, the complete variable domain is GAGVSQSPSNKVTEKGKDVELRCDPISGHTALYWYRQSLGQGLEFLIYFQGNSAPDKSGLPSDRFSAERTGGSVSTLTIQRTQQEDSAVYLCASSFTGGQGEQYFGPGTRLTVT.

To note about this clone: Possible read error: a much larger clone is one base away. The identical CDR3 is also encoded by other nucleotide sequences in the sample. This CDR3 is CASSLDWNTEAFF. Written as DNA, the CDR3 is TGCGCCAGCAGCTTGGACTGGAACACTGAAGCTTTCTTT. The chain is built from TRBV5-1 and TRBJ1-1; D gene ambiguous. Trimming left V 0 bases short and J 1 base short, with 4 bases between. There are 13 residues in the CDR3. Germline V gives CDR1 SGHRS, CDR2 YFSETQ.

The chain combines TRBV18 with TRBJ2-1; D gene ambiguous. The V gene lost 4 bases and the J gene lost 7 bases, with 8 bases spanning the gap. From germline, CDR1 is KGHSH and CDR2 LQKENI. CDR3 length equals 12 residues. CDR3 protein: CASSHGKNEQFF. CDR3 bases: TGTGCCAGCTCACATGGGAAAAATGAGCAGTTCTTC.

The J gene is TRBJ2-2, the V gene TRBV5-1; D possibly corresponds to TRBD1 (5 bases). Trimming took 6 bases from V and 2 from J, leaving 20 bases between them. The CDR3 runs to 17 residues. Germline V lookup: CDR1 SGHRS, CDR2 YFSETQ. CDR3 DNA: TGCGCCAGCAACCTACTCGCCCAAGGGGTTAACACCGGGGAGCTGTTTTTT. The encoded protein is CASNLLAQGVNTGELFF.

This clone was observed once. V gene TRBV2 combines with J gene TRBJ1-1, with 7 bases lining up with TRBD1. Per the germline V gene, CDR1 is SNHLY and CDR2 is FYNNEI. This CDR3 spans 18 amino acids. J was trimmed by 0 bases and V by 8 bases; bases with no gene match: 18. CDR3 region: CASRVGQLTGTMNTEAFF. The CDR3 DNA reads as TGTGCCAGCCGAGTGGGACAACTGACAGGGACTATGAACACTGAAGCTTTCTTT.

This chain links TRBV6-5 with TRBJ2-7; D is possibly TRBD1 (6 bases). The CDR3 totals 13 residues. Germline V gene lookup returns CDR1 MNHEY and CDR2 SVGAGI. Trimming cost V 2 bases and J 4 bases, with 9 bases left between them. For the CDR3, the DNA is TGTGCCAGCAGTTACGGGACACAATACGAGCAGTACTTC. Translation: CASSYGTQYEQYF.

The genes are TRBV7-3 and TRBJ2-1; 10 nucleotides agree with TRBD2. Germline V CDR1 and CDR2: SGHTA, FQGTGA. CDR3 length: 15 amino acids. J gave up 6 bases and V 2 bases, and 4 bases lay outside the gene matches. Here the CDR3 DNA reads TGTGCCAGCAGCTTAGAAGCGGGAGGGCGCAATGAGCAGTTCTTC. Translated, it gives CASSLEAGGRNEQFF. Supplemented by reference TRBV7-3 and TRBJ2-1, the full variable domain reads GAGVSQTPSNKVTEKGKYVELRCDPISGHTALYWYRQSLGQGPEFLIYFQGTGAADDSGLPNDRFFAVRPEGSVSTLKIQRTERGDSAVYLCASSLEAGGRNEQFFGPGTRLTVL.

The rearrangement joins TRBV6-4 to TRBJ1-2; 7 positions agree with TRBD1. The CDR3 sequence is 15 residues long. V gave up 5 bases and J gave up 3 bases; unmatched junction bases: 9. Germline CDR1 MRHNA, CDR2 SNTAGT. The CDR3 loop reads CASSPLPGQHYGYTF. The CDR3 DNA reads TGTGCCAGCAGTCCCCTTCCGGGACAGCACTATGGCTACACCTTC.

CDR3 sequence: CASSLRQPQHF. DNA for the CDR3: TGCGCCAGCAGCTTGCGTCAGCCCCAGCATTTT. This sequence joins TRBV5-1 and TRBJ1-5; D is uncertain. Looked up from germline, CDR1 is SGHRS and CDR2 is YFSETQ. The V end was cut by 1 base, the J end by 6 bases, with 2 bases between. There are 11 residues in the CDR3.

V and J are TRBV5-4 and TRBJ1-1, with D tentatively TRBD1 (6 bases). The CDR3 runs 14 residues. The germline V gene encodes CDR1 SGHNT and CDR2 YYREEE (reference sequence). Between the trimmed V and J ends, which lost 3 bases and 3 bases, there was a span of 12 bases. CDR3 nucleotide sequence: TGTGCCAGCAGCTCGGACAGCAGGGACACTGAAGCTTTCTTT. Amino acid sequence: CASSSDSRDTEAFF.

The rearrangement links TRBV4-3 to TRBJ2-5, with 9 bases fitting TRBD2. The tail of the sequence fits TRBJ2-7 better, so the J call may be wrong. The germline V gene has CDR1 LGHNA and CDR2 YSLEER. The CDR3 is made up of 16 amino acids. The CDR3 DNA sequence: TGCGCCAGCAGCCATGGGCTAGCTAGCGGGAAATACGAGCAGTACTTC. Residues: CASSHGLASGKYEQYF.

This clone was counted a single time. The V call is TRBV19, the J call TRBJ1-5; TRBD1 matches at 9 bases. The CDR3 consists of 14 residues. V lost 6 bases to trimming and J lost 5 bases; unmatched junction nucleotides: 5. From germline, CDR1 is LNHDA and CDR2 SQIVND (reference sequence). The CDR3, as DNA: TGTGCCAGTAGGGACAGGGGAGTGGATCAGCCCCAGCATTTT. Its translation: CASRDRGVDQPQHF.

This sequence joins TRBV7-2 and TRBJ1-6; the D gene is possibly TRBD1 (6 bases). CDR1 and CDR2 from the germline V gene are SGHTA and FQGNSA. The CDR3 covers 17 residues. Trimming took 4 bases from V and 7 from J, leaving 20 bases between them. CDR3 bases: TGTGCCAGCAGCTGGGGGCCCGCAGGGGCCCTAAATTCACCCCTCCACTTT. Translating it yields CASSWGPAGALNSPLHF.